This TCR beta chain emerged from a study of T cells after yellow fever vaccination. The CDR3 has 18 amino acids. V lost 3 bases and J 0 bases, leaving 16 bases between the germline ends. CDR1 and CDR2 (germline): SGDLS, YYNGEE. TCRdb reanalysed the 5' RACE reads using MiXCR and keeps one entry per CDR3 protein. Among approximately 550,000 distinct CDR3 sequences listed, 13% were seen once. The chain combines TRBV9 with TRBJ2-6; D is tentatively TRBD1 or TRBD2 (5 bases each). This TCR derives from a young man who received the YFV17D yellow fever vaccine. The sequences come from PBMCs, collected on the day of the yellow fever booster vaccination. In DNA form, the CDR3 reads TGTGCCAGCAGCGCCATCGGGACCGACAGCTCTGGGGCCAACGTCCTGACTTTC. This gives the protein CASSAIGTDSSGANVLTF.